This T cell receptor (beta chain) was found in a study of CD8 T cells in ankylosing spondylitis. Study outcomes and limitations: In reactive arthritis synovial fluid and blood, some motif variants had been reported before. Characteristic of ankylosing spondylitis blood, it appeared, was a TCR beta motif comprising several highly homologous variants. From matched ankylosing spondylitis synovial fluid, disease-linked clones were reportedly recovered at significantly enriched levels.

This clonotype turned up a few times. Its antigen is as yet unknown. TCRdb reprocessed the 5' RACE reads with MiXCR, giving one entry per CDR3 protein. This table has about 220,000 distinct CDR3 sequences, 7.3% appearing once. Germline V gene sequence: CDR1 MNHEY, CDR2 SMNVEV (reference sequence). V lost 2 bases to trimming and J lost 2 bases; unmatched junction nucleotides: 5. This CDR3 region has 15 residues. The gene calls are TRBV27 and TRBJ1-1; 7 bases are shared with TRBD1. Sequences were obtained from blood, either unsorted or a sorted T cell fraction (not recorded which). The receptor comes from a male donor with ankylosing spondylitis. The CDR3 sequence: CASSLGPGGNTEAFF. CDR3 nucleotide sequence: TGTGCCAGCAGTTTAGGGCCAGGGGGAAACACTGAAGCTTTCTTT.